The 8 T cell receptor beta chains presented below share a single source sample, sequenced in a study of blood T cell repertoires in COVID-19 (TCRdb year 2020). The method behind the library was the immunoSEQ multiplex PCR assay. Held by TCRdb, this immuneACCESS table contains in-frame sequences only and omits some clones. Under half of the omission traces to an unresolved V gene where checked; the cause of the rest is unknown. This sample holds about 250,000 clones; about 90% were observed only once. The top ten clonotypes cover roughly 3% of the sample. What was sequenced was peripheral blood. The receptor source for this set is a man between 18 and 35 years old with active or convalescent COVID-19.

J is TRBJ2-5 and V is TRBV10-3; TRBD2 agrees at 12 bases. Germline loops: CDR1 ENHRY, CDR2 SYGVKD. V lost 10 bases to trimming and J lost 5 bases; unmatched junction nucleotides: 11. This CDR3 region has 15 residues. The CDR3 sequence: CATLHLAGGKETQYF. CDR3 in DNA: TGTGCCACCCTCCATCTAGCGGGGGGGAAGGAGACCCAGTACTTC.

The rearrangement joins TRBV7-3 to TRBJ1-1, with 9 nucleotides matching TRBD1. Germline loops: CDR1 SGHTA, CDR2 FQGTGA. The CDR3 has 14 residues. The J segment lost 1 base and the V segment lost 5 bases, leaving 2 bases of the junction unmatched. The CDR3 sequence: CASSPQGANTEAFF. The CDR3 DNA sequence: TGTGCCAGCAGCCCACAGGGGGCGAACACTGAAGCTTTCTTT.

This clone occurred once. J is TRBJ2-1 and V is TRBV5-8, with 13 bases matching TRBD2. Germline V gene sequence: CDR1 SGHTS, CDR2 YDEGEE. Germline trimming cut 0 bases from V and 4 bases from J; bases unmatched to any gene: 1. The CDR3 loop spans 16 amino acids. CDR3: CASSLEGLAGYNEQFF. CDR3 coding DNA: TGTGCCAGCAGCTTGGAGGGACTAGCGGGATACAATGAGCAGTTCTTC.

This chain uses TRBV7-2 with TRBJ2-2; perhaps TRBD1 as D (6 bases). This CDR3 comprises 14 residues. Germline V gives CDR1 SGHTA, CDR2 FQGNSA. Trimming took off 4 bases at V and 1 base at J, with 7 bases between the two ends. CDR3 loop: CASSSDRNTGELFF. The CDR3 coding sequence is TGTGCCAGCAGCTCGGACAGGAACACCGGGGAGCTGTTTTTT.

This sequence joins TRBV18 and TRBJ1-4; tentative D call: TRBD1 (6 bases). V was trimmed by 0 bases and J by 0 bases, leaving 11 bases between them. Germline V gives CDR1 KGHSH, CDR2 LQKENI. The CDR3 spans 17 residues. DNA for the CDR3: TGTGCCAGCTCACCACCGAATAAGGGGGCAACTAATGAAAAACTGTTTTTT. Translating gives CASSPPNKGATNEKLFF.

CDR3 in amino acids: CASSALGLSTDTQYF. The CDR3 coding sequence is TGTGCCAGCAGCGCTCTTGGACTGAGTACAGATACGCAGTATTTT. The V and J genes are TRBV9 and TRBJ2-3; maybe TRBD2 (5 bases). The CDR3 loop spans 15 amino acids. In germline, CDR1 is SGDLS, CDR2 YYNGEE. Trimming pared 3 bases from V and 3 bases from J, leaving 14 bases between.

This chain uses TRBV7-2 with TRBJ1-5; TRBD1 is a possible D gene (6 bases). V lost 5 bases to trimming and J lost 0 bases, with 17 bases between them. Per germline, CDR1 SGHTA and CDR2 FQGNSA. The CDR3 extends over 17 amino acids. DNA of the CDR3: TGTGCCAGCAGCCCCATCGGGACACCATATAGCAATCAGCCCCAGCATTTT. This gives the protein CASSPIGTPYSNQPQHF.

The CDR3 here is CASSPGRGGVTDTQYF. The CDR3 DNA follows: TGTGCCAGCAGCCCCGGACGGGGGGGAGTTACAGATACGCAGTATTTT. The genes are TRBV7-2 and TRBJ2-3; 8 bases are a match to TRBD2. The CDR3 length is 16 residues. The germline CDR1 and CDR2 sequences are SGHTA and FQGNSA. Germline trimming cut 5 bases from V and 3 bases from J; bases unmatched to any gene: 10.